Listed here are 29 T cell receptor beta chains from one sample, sequenced in a study of blood T cells in healthy people across ages. With a J-beta primer mix and a sample-barcoded 5' primer, a second PCR ran about 7 to 12 cycles. TCRdb itself ran the 5' RACE reads through MiXCR, one entry per CDR3 protein. The sample has 1.5 million to 2 million distinct CDR3 sequences; approximately 30% are singletons. The sequenced sample consisted of blood. Receptor source: a woman aged 30 to 39 in good health.

This sequence joins TRBV28 and TRBJ2-1, with TRBD2 as a possible D gene (5 bases). CDR3 length: 14 amino acids. CDR1 is MDHEN and CDR2 is SYDVKM in the germline V gene. CDR3 coding DNA: TGTGTAAGCAGTGAGGGCCGAACCTACAATGAGCAGTTCTTC. Translating it yields CVSSEGRTYNEQFF.

As concerns this clonotype: With a much larger clone just one base away, this may be a read error. The chain couples TRBV20-1 to TRBJ2-7, with 10 bases matching TRBD2. The CDR3 extends over 14 amino acids. The V and J ends lost 0 bases and 7 bases, in that order; junction bases with no gene match: 6. Germline-derived CDR1 and CDR2 are DFQATT and SNEGSKA (reference sequence). The CDR3 region has the DNA TGCAGTGCTAGAGAGGCTAGCGGGGGCGATGAGCAGTACTTC. Protein sequence: CSAREASGGDEQYF.

This clonotype occurred many times. The chain is built from TRBV5-5 and TRBJ2-6; D possibly corresponds to TRBD2 (7 bases). CDR1 is SGHKS, CDR2 YYEKEE, per germline (reference sequence). This CDR3 region has 16 residues. V was trimmed by 1 base and J by 4 bases, leaving 12 bases between them. The CDR3 is CASSLRGARGANVLTF. The CDR3 DNA sequence: TGTGCCAGCAGCTTGCGGGGGGCGCGGGGGGCCAACGTCCTGACTTTC.

This clonotype came up a few times. The gene calls are TRBV11-1 and TRBJ2-5; possible D gene TRBD1, 5 bases. The CDR3 runs 15 residues. V was shortened by 5 bases and J by 2 bases, with 15 bases between the two germline ends. Germline lookup yields CDR1 SGHAT and CDR2 FQDESV (reference sequence). The CDR3 DNA sequence: TGTGCCAGCAGCCCAGTCCTGACAGAACAAGAGACCCAGTACTTC. It codes for CASSPVLTEQETQYF.

Many counts were recorded for this clonotype. V gene TRBV7-2 combines with J gene TRBJ1-5; 8 nucleotides line up with TRBD1. CDR3 length: 15 residues. After removal of 1 base from V and 6 bases from J, the junction contained 5 bases not matched to a gene. Germline V gene sequence: CDR1 SGHTA, CDR2 FQGNSA. The CDR3 DNA reads as TGTGCCAGCAGCTTAGGAGGGACAGGACCTCAGCCCCAGCATTTT. Its translation: CASSLGGTGPQPQHF. Variable domain in full (rest from reference TRBV7-2 and TRBJ1-5): GAGVSQSPSNKVTEKGKDVELRCDPISGHTALYWYRQSLGQGLEFLIYFQGNSAPDKSGLPSDRFSAERTGGSVSTLTIQRTQQEDSAVYLCASSLGGTGPQPQHFGDGTRLSIL.

The chain carries TRBV6-5 and TRBJ1-2; tentative D call: TRBD1 (5 bases). The germline CDR1 and CDR2 sequences are MNHEY and SVGAGI. V gave up 4 bases and J gave up 2 bases, with 11 bases separating them. The CDR3 is made up of 14 amino acids. As DNA, the CDR3 is TGTGCCAGCAGTTGCTGGGGCGAAAACTATGGCTACACCTTC. Its protein is CASSCWGENYGYTF.

This clonotype was seen a few times. The V call is TRBV4-1, the J call TRBJ2-1; D perhaps matches TRBD2 (5 bases). The CDR3 spans 18 residues. V lost 2 bases, J lost 7 bases, and 24 bases lay in between. Germline CDR1 MGHRA, CDR2 YSYEKL. The CDR3 sequence: CASSQPFNGILPGNEQFF. CDR3 sequence (DNA): TGCGCCAGCAGCCAACCCTTCAACGGGATTCTACCCGGGAATGAGCAGTTCTTC.

This clonotype has more than one count but fewer than ten. V usage is TRBV4-2 and J usage is TRBJ2-1; a weak D match, TRBD2 (6 bases). This CDR3 region has 13 residues. V lost 4 bases, J lost 10 bases, and 14 bases lay in between. Germline V gene data show CDR1 as LGHNA and CDR2 as YNFKEQ. The CDR3 nucleotides read TGTGCCAGCAGCCTAGCTGAGGCGGGAGAGCAGTTCTTC. It translates to CASSLAEAGEQFF.

The chain links TRBV7-2 to TRBJ2-3, with D possibly being TRBD2 (5 bases). Germline V gene lookup returns CDR1 SGHTA and CDR2 FQGNSA. The V and J ends lost 5 bases and 1 base respectively, with 13 bases between them. This CDR3 region has 15 residues. CDR3 DNA sequence: TGTGCCAGCAGCACAAGGGAGTTTGGCACAGATACGCAGTATTTT. Amino acids: CASSTREFGTDTQYF.

The chain combines TRBV7-9 with TRBJ1-2; perhaps TRBD1 as D (5 bases). Germline CDR1 and CDR2: SEHNR and FQNEAQ (reference sequence). The CDR3 length is 14 residues. V was pared by 6 bases and J by 4 bases, with 15 bases between. The CDR3 DNA reads TGTGCCAGCAGGAGCTGGCGACAGATCTATGGCTACACCTTC. Encoded protein: CASRSWRQIYGYTF.

The gene calls are TRBV28 and TRBJ2-5; D is ambiguous. Germline V lookup: CDR1 MDHEN, CDR2 SYDVKM. V lost 3 bases and J 5 bases, leaving 13 bases between the germline ends. This CDR3 is built from 14 residues. The CDR3 coding sequence is TGTGCCAGCAGTTTGCCCGAACGGAAGGAGACCCAGTACTTC. It is translated as CASSLPERKETQYF.

The chain joins TRBV10-3 to TRBJ2-1; TRBD1 matches 10 bases. There are 14 residues in the CDR3. V was clipped by 4 bases and J by 7 bases; unmatched bases: 4. Germline assignment: CDR1 ENHRY and CDR2 SYGVKD. The CDR3 region is CAISVRQGANEQFF. CDR3 bases: TGTGCCATCAGTGTAAGACAGGGGGCGAATGAGCAGTTCTTC.

The V call is TRBV21-1, the J call TRBJ1-5. TRBV21-1 is a documented pseudogene. This CDR3 spans 14 amino acids. This CDR3 reads CASSKGTVNQPQHF. CDR3 coding DNA: TGTGCCAGCAGCAAAGGCACAGTCAATCAGCCCCAGCATTTT.

This clonotype was counted many times. This chain joins TRBV20-1 and TRBJ2-7; TRBD2 matches at 8 bases. Germline CDR1 reads DFQATT; CDR2 reads SNEGSKA (reference sequence). This CDR3 has 13 residues. Trimming took 6 bases from V and 0 from J; bases not matched to a gene: 4. The CDR3 region has the DNA TGCAGTGCCGGACTAGCAGGCTCCTACGAGCAGTACTTC. Its translation is CSAGLAGSYEQYF.

V is TRBV20-1 and J is TRBJ2-5, with D unresolved. CDR1 is DFQATT and CDR2 is SNEGSKA in the germline V gene (reference sequence). The CDR3 is 13 residues long. Trimming took 1 base from V and 5 from J, leaving 11 bases between them. CDR3 nucleotide sequence: TGCAGTGCTAGAGGGACGGACGGGGAGACCCAGTACTTC. Its translation: CSARGTDGETQYF.

This chain links TRBV12-3 or TRBV12-4 with TRBJ2-1; 13 bases align to TRBD2. With 5 bases clipped from V and 5 bases from J, the junction kept 9 bases outside the gene matches. The length of the CDR3 is 17 residues. DNA of the CDR3: TGTGCCAGCAGTACCCCGAGACTAGCGGGAGGACACAATGAGCAGTTCTTC. Its protein product is CASSTPRLAGGHNEQFF.

This clonotype appeared a few times. The chain recombines TRBV11-2 with TRBJ2-3; D is uncertain. Germline V CDR1 and CDR2: SGHAT, FQNNGV. The CDR3 has 11 residues. V was cut by 4 bases and J by 7 bases, with 6 bases left in between. The CDR3 here is CASSSKHTQYF. The CDR3 DNA follows: TGTGCCAGCAGCTCTAAGCATACGCAGTATTTT. The full variable domain, in which reference TRBV11-2 and TRBJ2-3 provide the parts outside the CDR3, is EAGVAQSPRYKIIEKRQSVAFWCNPISGHATLYWYQQILGQGPKLLIQFQNNGVVDDSQLPKDRFSAERLKGVDSTLKIQPAKLEDSAVYLCASSSKHTQYFGPGTRLTVL.

The chain combines TRBV9 with TRBJ2-1, with D perhaps TRBD2 (5 bases). The CDR3 has 14 residues. CDR1 SGDLS and CDR2 YYNGEE come from the germline V gene. Deletions cut 2 bases from V and 8 bases from J, with 14 bases between. The CDR3 protein is CASSVVGSKDEQFF. In DNA, the CDR3 is TGTGCCAGCAGCGTGGTAGGGAGTAAGGATGAGCAGTTCTTC.

The rearrangement joins TRBV4-2 to TRBJ1-2; possibly TRBD1 for D (5 bases). V lost 4 bases to trimming and J lost 1 base, with 31 bases between them. Germline CDR1 is LGHNA and CDR2 is YNFKEQ. The CDR3 totals 21 residues. CDR3 region: CASSRQNPGGTPREGNYGYTF. The CDR3 DNA is TGTGCCAGCAGCCGGCAGAACCCCGGCGGGACTCCCAGGGAGGGTAACTATGGCTACACCTTC.

The chain is built from TRBV4-2 and TRBJ2-3; TRBD2 matches 7 bases. The germline V gene has CDR1 LGHNA and CDR2 YNFKEQ. The V and J ends lost 3 bases and 0 bases, in that order; junction bases with no gene match: 9. The CDR3 loop spans 17 amino acids. The CDR3, as DNA: TGTGCCAGCAGCCACTCCAAAGCGGGATCTAGCACAGATACGCAGTATTTT. It is translated as CASSHSKAGSSTDTQYF.

This rearrangement joins TRBV10-1 to TRBJ2-7; D is uncertain. The V gene's germline CDR1 is WNHNN and CDR2 SYGVQD (reference sequence). This CDR3 contains 13 residues. V lost 3 bases to trimming and J lost 5 bases, with 11 bases between them. CDR3 coding DNA: TGCGCCAGCAGTGACTCCCCAAAGAACGAGCAGTACTTC. It is translated as CASSDSPKNEQYF.

This clonotype has a count of ten or more. The chain combines TRBV4-2 with TRBJ2-1; D not resolved. The CDR3 extends over 12 amino acids. With 5 bases removed from V and 8 bases from J, the gap between germline ends came to 10 bases. Germline loops: CDR1 LGHNA, CDR2 YNFKEQ. In DNA, the CDR3 is TGTGCCAGCAGCACACTTTGGGATGAGCAGTTCTTC. It is translated as CASSTLWDEQFF.

There are a few counts of this clonotype. This chain links TRBV6-6 with TRBJ2-5; D is ambiguous. This CDR3 is 13 amino acids long. Trimming stripped 0 bases from V and 7 bases from J, with 9 bases between. Per the germline V gene, CDR1 is MNHNY and CDR2 is SVGAGI (reference sequence). CDR3 in amino acids: CASSYSPLWTQYF. The CDR3 DNA follows: TGTGCCAGCAGTTACTCGCCCCTTTGGACCCAGTACTTC.

The chain employs TRBV5-1 and TRBJ2-7; 7 nucleotides align to TRBD1. Germline lookup yields CDR1 SGHRS and CDR2 YFSETQ. The V gene end was trimmed by 0 bases and the J gene end by 6 bases; junction bases not matched to a gene: 9. The CDR3 sequence is 15 residues long. In DNA form, the CDR3 reads TGCGCCAGCAGCTTGGGAGACAGGGAGTCCGGCGAGCAGTACTTC. Translation: CASSLGDRESGEQYF. Filled out from reference TRBV5-1 and TRBJ2-7, the complete variable domain reads KAGVTQTPRYLIKTRGQQVTLSCSPISGHRSVSWYQQTPGQGLQFLFEYFSETQRNKGNFPGRFSGRQFSNSRSEMNVSTLELGDSALYLCASSLGDRESGEQYFGPGTRLTVT.

The sample holds a few counts of this clonotype. The V gene is TRBV20-1, the J gene TRBJ2-3; D unclear. Germline V gene lookup returns CDR1 DFQATT and CDR2 SNEGSKA (reference sequence). V was cut by 2 bases and J by 6 bases, with 12 bases left in between. This CDR3 region has 13 residues. The CDR3: CSARNPTRDTQYF. The DNA for the CDR3 is TGCAGTGCTAGAAATCCTACCAGGGATACGCAGTATTTT.

V is TRBV27 and J is TRBJ2-3; D is undetermined. Germline CDR1 is MNHEY and CDR2 is SMNVEV (reference sequence). The germline V and J ends were trimmed by 7 bases and 4 bases, with 18 bases remaining between them. The CDR3 contains 15 residues. The CDR3 coding sequence is TGTGCCAGCAAATTCAAGATTAGTCGGGCAGATACGCAGTATTTT. It translates to CASKFKISRADTQYF.

This clonotype appeared a few times. The gene calls are TRBV5-6 and TRBJ2-7; D gene ambiguous. Germline V CDR1 and CDR2: SGHDT, YYEEEE. CDR3 length equals 12 residues. V was trimmed by 4 bases and J by 6 bases, leaving 11 bases between them. DNA of the CDR3: TGTGCCAGCAGCCTCTACGCGTCCGAGCAGTACTTC. It codes for CASSLYASEQYF.

The chain is built from TRBV28 and TRBJ2-3; TRBD2 matches 7 bases. This CDR3 has 13 residues. The junction had 5 bases not matched to a gene; V was cut back by 6 bases and J by 5 bases. CDR1 MDHEN and CDR2 SYDVKM come from the germline V gene. Here the CDR3 DNA reads TGTGCCAGCAGGCGGGGGTATGAAGATACGCAGTATTTT. It specifies CASRRGYEDTQYF.

There are a few counts of this clonotype. The gene calls are TRBV7-2 and TRBJ2-3, with TRBD2 identical over 11 bases. The CDR3 totals 17 residues. Germline trimming cut 3 bases from V and 4 bases from J; bases unmatched to any gene: 9. Looked up from germline, CDR1 is SGHTA and CDR2 is FQGNSA. The CDR3 reads CASSLGTSGRLADTQYF. In nucleotides, the CDR3 is TGTGCCAGCAGCTTGGGGACTAGCGGACGACTGGCAGATACGCAGTATTTT.